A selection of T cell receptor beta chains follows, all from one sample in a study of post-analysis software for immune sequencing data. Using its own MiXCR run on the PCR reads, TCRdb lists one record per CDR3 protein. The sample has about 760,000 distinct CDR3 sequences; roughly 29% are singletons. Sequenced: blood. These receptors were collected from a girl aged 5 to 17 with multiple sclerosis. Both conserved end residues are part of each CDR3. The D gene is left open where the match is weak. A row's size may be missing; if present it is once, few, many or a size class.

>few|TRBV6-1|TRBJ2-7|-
CASSEQGVHEQYF
TGTGCCAGCAGTGAGCAGGGAGTCCACGAGCAGTACTTC
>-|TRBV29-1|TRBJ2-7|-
CSASHSSAHEQYF
TGCAGCGCCTCCCACTCTAGCGCCCACGAGCAGTACTTC
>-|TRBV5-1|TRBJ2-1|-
CASSWTDRYNEQFF
TGCGCCAGCAGCTGGACAGACCGCTACAATGAGCAGTTCTTC
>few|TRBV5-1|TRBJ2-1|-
CASKTGTAVNEQFF
TGCGCCAGCAAAACCGGGACCGCGGTAAATGAGCAGTTCTTC
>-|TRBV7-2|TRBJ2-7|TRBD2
CASSLVGPGAGGPLPYEQYF
TGTGCCAGCAGCTTAGTGGGGCCAGGGGCGGGAGGGCCTCTACCCTACGAGCAGTACTTC
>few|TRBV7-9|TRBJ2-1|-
CASSFREGSYNEQFF
TGTGCCAGCAGCTTCAGGGAAGGGTCCTACAATGAGCAGTTCTTC
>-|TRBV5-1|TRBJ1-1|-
CASSPAGDTEAFF
TGCGCCAGCAGCCCTGCAGGGGACACTGAAGCTTTCTTT
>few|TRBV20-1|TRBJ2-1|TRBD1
CSAPGQVYNEQFF
TGCAGTGCCCCCGGACAGGTTTACAATGAGCAGTTCTTC
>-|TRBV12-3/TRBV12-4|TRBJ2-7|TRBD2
CASSLTSDKYEQYF
TGTGCCAGCAGTTTAACTAGCGACAAATACGAGCAGTACTTC
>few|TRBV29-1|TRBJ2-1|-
CSVEGGQTWAGQFF
TGCAGCGTTGAAGGCGGTCAAACCTGGGCGGGGCAGTTCTTC
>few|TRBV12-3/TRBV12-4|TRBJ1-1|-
CASSFGDLIGTEAFF
TGTGCCAGCAGTTTTGGCGACTTGATTGGGACTGAAGCTTTCTTT
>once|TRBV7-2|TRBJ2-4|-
CAGSGGTVKNIQYF
TGTGCCGGCAGCGGCGGGACAGTCAAAAACATTCAGTACTTC
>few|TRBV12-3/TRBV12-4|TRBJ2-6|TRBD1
CASSLVTTGSGANVLTF
TGTGCCAGCAGTTTAGTAACGACAGGGAGTGGGGCCAACGTCCTGACTTTC
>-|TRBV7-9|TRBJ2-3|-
CASSSAPNSADTQYF
TGTGCCAGCAGCTCCGCCCCCAACTCGGCAGATACGCAGTATTTT
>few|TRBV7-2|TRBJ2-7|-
CASSFFGSSYEQYF
TGTGCCAGCAGCTTCTTCGGAAGCTCCTACGAGCAGTACTTC
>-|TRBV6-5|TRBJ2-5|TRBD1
CASRVTGAPQETQYF
TGTGCCAGCAGGGTGACAGGGGCCCCGCAAGAGACCCAGTACTTC
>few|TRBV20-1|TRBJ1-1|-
CSAIPGGGTNTEAFF
TGCAGTGCCATTCCCGGGGGGGGCACGAACACTGAAGCTTTCTTT
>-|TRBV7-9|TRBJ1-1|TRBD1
CASRGTGEVPEAFF
TGTGCCAGCAGGGGGACAGGCGAAGTACCTGAAGCTTTCTTT
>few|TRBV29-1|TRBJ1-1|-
CSVEDALNTEAFF
TGCAGCGTTGAAGATGCCCTGAACACTGAAGCTTTCTTT
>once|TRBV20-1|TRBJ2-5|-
CSARDRTKSPETQYF
TGCAGTGCTAGAGATAGGACCAAATCACCCGAGACCCAGTACTTC
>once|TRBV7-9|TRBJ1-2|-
CASSAEGYGYTF
TGTGCCAGCAGCGCTGAAGGCTATGGCTACACCTTC
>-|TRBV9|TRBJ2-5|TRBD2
CASSAGEREKETQYF
TGTGCCAGCAGCGCTGGGGAGCGGGAGAAGGAGACCCAGTACTTC
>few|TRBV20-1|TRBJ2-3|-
CSARNPGLQTDTQYF
TGCAGTGCCAGAAACCCGGGACTCCAGACGGATACGCAGTATTTT
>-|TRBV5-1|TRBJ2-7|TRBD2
CASSPGGAGVYEQYF
TGCGCCAGCAGCCCCGGGGGGGCAGGGGTCTACGAGCAGTACTTC
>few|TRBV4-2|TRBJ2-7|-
CASSQDDQGYEQYF
TGTGCCAGCAGCCAAGATGACCAGGGCTACGAGCAGTACTTC
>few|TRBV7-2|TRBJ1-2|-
CASSYRASLGGDGYTF
TGTGCCAGCAGCTACCGGGCCTCCCTCGGGGGGGATGGCTACACCTTC
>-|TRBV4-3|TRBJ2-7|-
CASSQSRAGPYEQYF
TGCGCCAGCAGCCAATCCAGGGCCGGGCCCTACGAGCAGTACTTC
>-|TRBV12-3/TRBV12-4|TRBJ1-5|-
CASSLRGTVSYQPQHF
TGTGCCAGCAGTTTAAGGGGGACGGTCTCCTATCAGCCCCAGCATTTT
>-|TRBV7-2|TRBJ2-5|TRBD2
CASSLQPGQGEGLKQETQYF
TGTGCCAGCAGTTTACAGCCCGGCCAAGGGGAGGGCCTTAAACAAGAGACCCAGTACTTC
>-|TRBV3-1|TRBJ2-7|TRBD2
CASSQDSGMKSYEQYF
TGTGCCAGCAGCCAAGATAGCGGGATGAAGTCCTACGAGCAGTACTTC
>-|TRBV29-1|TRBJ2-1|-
CSVAGAVEQFF
TGCAGCGTTGCAGGGGCCGTAGAGCAGTTCTTC
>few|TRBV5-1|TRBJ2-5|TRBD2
CASRGPSGGVRETQYF
TGCGCCAGCCGAGGTCCTAGCGGGGGGGTGCGAGAGACCCAGTACTTC
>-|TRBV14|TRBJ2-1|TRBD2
CASSQEPSGSLLEQFF
TGTGCCAGCAGCCAAGAGCCTAGCGGGAGTCTCCTTGAGCAGTTCTTC
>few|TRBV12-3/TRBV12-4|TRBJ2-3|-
CASRGGYTDTQYF
TGTGCCAGCAGAGGGGGGTACACAGATACGCAGTATTTT